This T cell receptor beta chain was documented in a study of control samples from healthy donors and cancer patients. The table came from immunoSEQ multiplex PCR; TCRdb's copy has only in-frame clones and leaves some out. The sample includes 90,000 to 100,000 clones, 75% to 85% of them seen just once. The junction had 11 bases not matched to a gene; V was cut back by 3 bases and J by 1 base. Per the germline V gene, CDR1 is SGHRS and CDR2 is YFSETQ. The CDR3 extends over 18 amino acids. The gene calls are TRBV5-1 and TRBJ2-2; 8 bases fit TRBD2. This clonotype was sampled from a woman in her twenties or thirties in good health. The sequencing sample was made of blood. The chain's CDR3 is CASSSRPGGALNTGELFF. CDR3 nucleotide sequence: TGCGCCAGCAGCTCCAGGCCCGGGGGGGCTCTGAACACCGGGGAGCTGTTTTTT. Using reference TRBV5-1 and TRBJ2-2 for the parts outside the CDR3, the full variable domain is KAGVTQTPRYLIKTRGQQVTLSCSPISGHRSVSWYQQTPGQGLQFLFEYFSETQRNKGNFPGRFSGRQFSNSRSEMNVSTLELGDSALYLCASSSRPGGALNTGELFFGEGSRLTVL.